Listed here is a single T cell receptor (beta chain). No antigen is known for it. These data originate in a study of beta chain features in type 1 diabetes. General study points: Amplification by PCR could prefer shorter templates, with the same effect in patients and controls. Diminished insertions and augmented deletions at VDJ junctions characterized type 1 diabetes patients.

The germline CDR1 and CDR2 sequences are SGHTA and FQGNSA. CDR3 size: 14 residues. V lost 6 bases to trimming and J lost 5 bases, with 13 bases between them. Every isolated RNA sample was fully reverse transcribed, so sequencing captured expressed TCRB transcripts. Naive, central memory and regulatory T cell samples averaged around 4 million immunoSEQ reads each. Repertoires were generated with immunoSEQ multiplex PCR, while TCRdb's copy carries only in-frame clones and drops some. The sample includes around 280,000 clones, under 8.5% of them seen just once. The rearrangement links TRBV7-2 to TRBJ2-2; D gene unclear. Sequencing used central memory CD4+ T cells from blood. The receptor was isolated from a woman in her late teens or twenties in good health. CDR3 loop: CASSHLVLTGELFF. In DNA, the CDR3 is TGTGCCAGCAGTCACCTAGTGTTAACCGGGGAGCTGTTTTTT.